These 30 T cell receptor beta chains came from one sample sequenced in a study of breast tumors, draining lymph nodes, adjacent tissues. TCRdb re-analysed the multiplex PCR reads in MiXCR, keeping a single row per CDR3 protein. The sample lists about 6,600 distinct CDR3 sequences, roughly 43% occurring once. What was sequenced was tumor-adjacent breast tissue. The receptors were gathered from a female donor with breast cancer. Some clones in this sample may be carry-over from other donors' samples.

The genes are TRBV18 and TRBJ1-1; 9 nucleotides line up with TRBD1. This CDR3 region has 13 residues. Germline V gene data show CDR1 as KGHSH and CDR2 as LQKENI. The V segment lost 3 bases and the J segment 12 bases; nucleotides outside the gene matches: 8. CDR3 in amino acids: CASSPSGQGRTFF. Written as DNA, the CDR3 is TGTGCCAGCTCACCGTCCGGACAGGGGCGTACTTTCTTT.

The CDR3 DNA follows: TGTGCCAGCAGTGGGGTAGCGGGCGCCGACAATGAGCAGTTCTTC. Translated, it gives CASSGVAGADNEQFF. The chain has TRBV6-1 and TRBJ2-1, with 7 positions matching TRBD2. The CDR3 runs 15 residues. Germline V CDR1 and CDR2: MNHNS, SASEGT. The trim removed 4 bases at V and 5 bases at J, leaving 8 bases unmatched.

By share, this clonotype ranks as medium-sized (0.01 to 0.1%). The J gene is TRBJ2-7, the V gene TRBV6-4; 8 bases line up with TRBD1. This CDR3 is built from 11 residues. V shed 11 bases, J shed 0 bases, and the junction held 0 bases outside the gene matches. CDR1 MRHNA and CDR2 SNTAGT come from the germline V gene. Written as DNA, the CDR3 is TGTGCCGGACAGGGCTCCTACGAGCAGTACTTC. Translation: CAGQGSYEQYF.

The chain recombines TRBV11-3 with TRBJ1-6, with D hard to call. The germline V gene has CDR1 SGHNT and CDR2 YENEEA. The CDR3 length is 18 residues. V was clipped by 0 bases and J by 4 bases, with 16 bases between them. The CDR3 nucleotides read TGTGCCAGCAGCTTAGACAGTATTACCCTATTTTATAATTCACCCCTCCACTTT. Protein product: CASSLDSITLFYNSPLHF.

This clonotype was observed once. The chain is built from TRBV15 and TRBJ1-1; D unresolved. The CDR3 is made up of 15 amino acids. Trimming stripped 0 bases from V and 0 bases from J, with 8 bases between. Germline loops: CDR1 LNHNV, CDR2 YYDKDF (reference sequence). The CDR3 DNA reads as TGTGCCACCAGCAGAGAAAAAGGGATGAACACTGAAGCTTTCTTT. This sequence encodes CATSREKGMNTEAFF.

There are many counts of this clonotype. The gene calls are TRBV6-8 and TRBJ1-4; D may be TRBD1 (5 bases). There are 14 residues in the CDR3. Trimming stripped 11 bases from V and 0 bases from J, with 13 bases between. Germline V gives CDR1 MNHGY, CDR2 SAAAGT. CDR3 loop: CAGPTRATNEKLFF. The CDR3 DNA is TGTGCCGGACCAACCAGGGCAACTAATGAAAAACTGTTTTTT.

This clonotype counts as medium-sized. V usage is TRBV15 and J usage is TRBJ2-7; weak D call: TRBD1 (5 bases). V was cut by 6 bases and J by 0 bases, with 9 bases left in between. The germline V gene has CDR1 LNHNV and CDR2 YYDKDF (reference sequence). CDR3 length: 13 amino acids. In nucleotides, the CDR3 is TGTGCCACCAGGGACACCAGCTCCTACGAGCAGTACTTC. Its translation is CATRDTSSYEQYF. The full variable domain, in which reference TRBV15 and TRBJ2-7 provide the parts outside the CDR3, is DAMVIQNPRYQVTQFGKPVTLSCSQTLNHNVMYWYQQKSSQAPKLLFHYYDKDFNNEADTPDNFQSRRPNTSFCFLDIRSPGLGDTAMYLCATRDTSSYEQYFGPGTRLTVT.

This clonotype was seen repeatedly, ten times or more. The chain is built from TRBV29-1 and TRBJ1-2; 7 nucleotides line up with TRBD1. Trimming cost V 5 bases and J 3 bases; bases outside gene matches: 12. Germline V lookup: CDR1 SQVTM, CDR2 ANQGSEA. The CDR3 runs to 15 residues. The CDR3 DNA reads TGCAGCGTTAAGACAGGGAGGGCTAGTGACTATGGCTACACCTTC. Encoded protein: CSVKTGRASDYGYTF.

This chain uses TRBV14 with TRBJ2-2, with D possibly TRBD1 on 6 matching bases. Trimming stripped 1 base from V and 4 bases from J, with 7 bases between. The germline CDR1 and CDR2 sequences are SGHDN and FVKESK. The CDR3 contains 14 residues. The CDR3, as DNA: TGTGCCAGCAGCCAAGGCAGGGGCACCGGGGAGCTGTTTTTT. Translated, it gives CASSQGRGTGELFF.

CDR3 nucleotides: TGCAGTGCTAGAGACCTCGGGACAGGGGCTCAGGGTAATTCACCCCTCCACTTT. As protein: CSARDLGTGAQGNSPLHF. The chain combines TRBV20-1 with TRBJ1-6; 10 positions agree with TRBD1. The V and J ends lost 0 bases and 6 bases, in that order; junction bases with no gene match: 11. This CDR3 is built from 18 residues. The V gene's germline CDR1 is DFQATT and CDR2 SNEGSKA (reference sequence).

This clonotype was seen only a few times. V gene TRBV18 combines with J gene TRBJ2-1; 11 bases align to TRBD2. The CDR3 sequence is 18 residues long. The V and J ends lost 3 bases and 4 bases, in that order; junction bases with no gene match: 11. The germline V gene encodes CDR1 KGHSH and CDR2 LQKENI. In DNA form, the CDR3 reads TGTGCCAGCTCACCGACCGGGACTAGCGGCCCCTTATACAATGAGCAGTTCTTC. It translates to CASSPTGTSGPLYNEQFF.

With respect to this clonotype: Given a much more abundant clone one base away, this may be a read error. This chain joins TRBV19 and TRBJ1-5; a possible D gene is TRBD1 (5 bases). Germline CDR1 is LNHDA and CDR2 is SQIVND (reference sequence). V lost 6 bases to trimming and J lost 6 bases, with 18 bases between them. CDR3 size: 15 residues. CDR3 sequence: CASSWVGRGSQPQHF. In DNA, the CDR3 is TGTGCCAGTAGCTGGGTGGGCCGGGGCAGTCAGCCCCAGCATTTT.

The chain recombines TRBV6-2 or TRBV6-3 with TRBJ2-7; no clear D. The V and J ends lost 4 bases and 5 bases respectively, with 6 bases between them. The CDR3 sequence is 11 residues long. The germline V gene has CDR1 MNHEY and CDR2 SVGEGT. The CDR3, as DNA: TGTGCCAGCAGTTTGGTTCACGAGCAGTACTTC. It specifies CASSLVHEQYF.

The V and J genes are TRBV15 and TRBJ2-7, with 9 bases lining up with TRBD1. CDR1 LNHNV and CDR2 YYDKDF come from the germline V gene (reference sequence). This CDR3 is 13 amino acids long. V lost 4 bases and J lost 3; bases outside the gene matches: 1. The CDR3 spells CATSKTGGYEQYF. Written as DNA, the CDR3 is TGTGCCACCAGCAAGACAGGGGGCTACGAGCAGTACTTC.

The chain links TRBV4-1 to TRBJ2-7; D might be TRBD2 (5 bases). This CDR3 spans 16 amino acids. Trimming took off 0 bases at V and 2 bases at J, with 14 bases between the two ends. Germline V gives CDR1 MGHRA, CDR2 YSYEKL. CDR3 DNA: TGCGCCAGCAGCCAAGATTGGGCTAGCTCGGCCTACGAGCAGTACTTC. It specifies CASSQDWASSAYEQYF.

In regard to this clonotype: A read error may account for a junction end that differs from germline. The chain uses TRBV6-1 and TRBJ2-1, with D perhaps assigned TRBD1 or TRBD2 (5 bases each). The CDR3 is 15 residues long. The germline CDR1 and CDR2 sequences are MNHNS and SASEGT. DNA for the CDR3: TGTGCTAGCAGTGGTTCGCGGGCACTAGGGGATGAGCAGTTCTTC. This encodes CASSGSRALGDEQFF.

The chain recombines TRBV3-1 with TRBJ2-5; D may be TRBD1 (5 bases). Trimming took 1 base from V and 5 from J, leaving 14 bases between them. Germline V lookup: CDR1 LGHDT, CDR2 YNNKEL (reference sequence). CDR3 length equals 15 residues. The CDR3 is CASSQAWGHGETQYF. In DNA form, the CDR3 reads TGTGCCAGCAGCCAAGCTTGGGGCCACGGGGAGACCCAGTACTTC.

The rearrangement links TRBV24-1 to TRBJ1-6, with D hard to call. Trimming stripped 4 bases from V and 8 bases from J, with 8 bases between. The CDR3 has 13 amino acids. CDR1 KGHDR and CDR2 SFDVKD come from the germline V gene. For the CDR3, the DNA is TGTGCCACCAGTGAACGACGGGATTCACCCCTCCACTTT. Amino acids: CATSERRDSPLHF.

The CDR3 is CSALKSGRASYEQYF. The CDR3 DNA reads TGCAGTGCTTTGAAGAGCGGGAGGGCTTCCTACGAGCAGTACTTC. This chain links TRBV20-1 with TRBJ2-7; 10 bases map to TRBD2. There are 15 residues in the CDR3. Germline CDR1 reads DFQATT; CDR2 reads SNEGSKA (reference sequence). V shed 5 bases, J shed 1 base, and the junction held 8 bases outside the gene matches.

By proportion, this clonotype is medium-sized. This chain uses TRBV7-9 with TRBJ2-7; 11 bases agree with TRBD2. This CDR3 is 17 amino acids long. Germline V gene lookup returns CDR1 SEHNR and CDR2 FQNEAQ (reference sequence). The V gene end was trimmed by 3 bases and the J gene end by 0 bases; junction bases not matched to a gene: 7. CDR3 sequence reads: CASSLDSGRADSYEQYF. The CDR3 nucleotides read TGTGCCAGCAGCTTGGATAGCGGGAGGGCTGACTCCTACGAGCAGTACTTC.

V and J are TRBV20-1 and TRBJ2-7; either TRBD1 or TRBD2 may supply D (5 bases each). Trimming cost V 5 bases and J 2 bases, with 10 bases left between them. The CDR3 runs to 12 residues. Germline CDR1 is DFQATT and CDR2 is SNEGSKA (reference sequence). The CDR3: CSAGDRTYEQYF. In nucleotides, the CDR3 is TGCAGTGCTGGGGACCGAACCTACGAGCAGTACTTC.

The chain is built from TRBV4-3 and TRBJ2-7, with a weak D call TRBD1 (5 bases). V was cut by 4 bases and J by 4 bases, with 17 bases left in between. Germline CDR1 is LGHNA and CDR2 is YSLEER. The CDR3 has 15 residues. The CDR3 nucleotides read TGCGCCAGCAGCCTAACCGGACGGGCAGGGTACGAGCAGTACTTC. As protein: CASSLTGRAGYEQYF.

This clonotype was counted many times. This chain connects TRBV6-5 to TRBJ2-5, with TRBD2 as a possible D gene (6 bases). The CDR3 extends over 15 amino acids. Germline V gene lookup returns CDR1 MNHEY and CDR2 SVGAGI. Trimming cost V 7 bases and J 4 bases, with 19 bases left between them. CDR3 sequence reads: CASTQGGAVRETQYF. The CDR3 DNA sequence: TGTGCCAGCACCCAGGGAGGTGCTGTCCGAGAGACCCAGTACTTC.

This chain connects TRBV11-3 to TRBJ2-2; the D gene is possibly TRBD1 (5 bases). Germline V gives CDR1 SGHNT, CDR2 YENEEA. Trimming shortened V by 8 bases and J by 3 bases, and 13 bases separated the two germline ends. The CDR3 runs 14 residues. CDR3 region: CASGQGRDTGELFF. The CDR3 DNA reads TGTGCCAGCGGGCAGGGAAGGGACACCGGGGAGCTGTTTTTT.

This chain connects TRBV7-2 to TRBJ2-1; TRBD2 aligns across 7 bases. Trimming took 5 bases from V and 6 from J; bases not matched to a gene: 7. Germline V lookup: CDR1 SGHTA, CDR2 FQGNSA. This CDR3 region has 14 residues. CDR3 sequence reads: CASSLGLEINEQFF. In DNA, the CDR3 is TGTGCCAGCAGCCTCGGACTAGAGATCAATGAGCAGTTCTTC.

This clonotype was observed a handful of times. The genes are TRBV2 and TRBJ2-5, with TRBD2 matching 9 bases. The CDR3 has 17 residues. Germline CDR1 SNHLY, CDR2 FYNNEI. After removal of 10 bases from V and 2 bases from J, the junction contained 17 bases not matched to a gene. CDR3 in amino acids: CANLGLASSRGQETQYF. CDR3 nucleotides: TGTGCCAACCTAGGACTAGCGTCTAGTCGGGGGCAAGAGACCCAGTACTTC.

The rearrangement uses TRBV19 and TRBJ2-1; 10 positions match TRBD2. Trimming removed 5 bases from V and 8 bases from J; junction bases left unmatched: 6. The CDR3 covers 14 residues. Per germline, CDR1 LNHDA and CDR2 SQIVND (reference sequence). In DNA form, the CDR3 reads TGTGCCAGTAGTTGGGCTAGCGGGAGCTATGAGCAGTTCTTC. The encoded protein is CASSWASGSYEQFF.

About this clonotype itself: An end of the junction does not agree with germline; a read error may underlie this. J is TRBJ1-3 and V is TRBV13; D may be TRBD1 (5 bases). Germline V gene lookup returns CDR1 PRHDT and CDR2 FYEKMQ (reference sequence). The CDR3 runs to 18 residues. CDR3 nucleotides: TGTGCCAGCAGCTCGGTCATCTCCGGGGACCACCCTGGAAACGCCATATATTTT. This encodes CASSSVISGDHPGNAIYF.

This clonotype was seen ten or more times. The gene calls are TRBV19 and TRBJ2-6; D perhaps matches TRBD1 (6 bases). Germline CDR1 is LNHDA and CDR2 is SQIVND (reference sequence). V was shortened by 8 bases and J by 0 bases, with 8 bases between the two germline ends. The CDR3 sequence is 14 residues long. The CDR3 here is CASFRGSGANVLTF. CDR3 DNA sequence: TGTGCCAGTTTCAGGGGCTCTGGGGCCAACGTCCTGACTTTC.

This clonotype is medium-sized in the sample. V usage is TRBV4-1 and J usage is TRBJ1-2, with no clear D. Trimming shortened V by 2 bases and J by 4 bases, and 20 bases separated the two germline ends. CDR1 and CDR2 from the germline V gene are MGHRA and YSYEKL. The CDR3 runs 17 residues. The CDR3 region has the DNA TGCGCCAGCAGCCAAAGGCGCGGGCAAATCGGGAGCTATGGCTACACCTTC. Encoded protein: CASSQRRGQIGSYGYTF.